The clone carrying this TCR beta chain was seen only a few times. The data were taken from a study of HIV-infected children after antiretroviral therapy interruption. Overall study context: For the interruption arm, samples span week 0 through about 3 years after study end. Weeks 0, 48 and 150 were sampled under continuous treatment.

Treatment noted: PENTA 11 planned treatment interruption arm or continuous ART arm. The TCR library was built from RNA with a 3' RACE protocol and unique molecular identifiers. A single record per CDR3 protein comes from TCRdb applying MiXCR to the 3' RACE reads. Of 30,000 to 40,000 distinct CDR3 sequences detected, approximately 7% appear once; the ten largest clones hold around 1%. This sequence originates from a pool of human donors with HIV. Source: CD45RA+ CD4+ T cells from PBMCs, pooled from several time points, taken from a donor given antiretroviral therapy, either interrupted or continuous. Documented subset: naive CD4+ CD45RA+ CD45RO- T cells.

This CDR3 is CAGRFSEGSEQYF. CDR3 coding DNA: TGTGCCGGCCGGTTTAGCGAAGGGAGCGAGCAGTACTTC. This chain uses TRBV6-6 with TRBJ2-7; D possibly corresponds to TRBD2 (5 bases). CDR1 is MNHNY and CDR2 is SVGAGI in the germline V gene (reference sequence). V was pared by 11 bases and J by 6 bases, with 20 bases between. The CDR3 runs to 13 residues.